The 26 T cell receptor beta chains reported below all come from one sample, sequenced in a study of cytomegalovirus exposure and HLA in healthy donors. Vbeta (60) and Jbeta (13) primers were used in the PCR. Assay: immunoSEQ multiplex PCR; the TCRdb copy retains only in-frame clones and omits some. This sample has about 150,000 clones, with 79% found just once. The sample taken for sequencing was PBMCs. The receptors come from a woman aged 40 to 50 in good health and CMV-seropositive.

The rearrangement uses TRBV5-1 and TRBJ1-2; D possibly corresponds to TRBD1 (5 bases). Between the trimmed V and J ends, which lost 0 bases and 4 bases, there was a span of 7 bases. The CDR3 covers 13 residues. In germline, CDR1 is SGHRS, CDR2 YFSETQ. The CDR3 sequence is CASSLETAYGYTF. The CDR3 region has the DNA TGCGCCAGCAGCTTGGAGACAGCCTATGGCTACACCTTC.

This clone has a handful of counts. The chain uses TRBV28 and TRBJ1-2; 8 bases line up with TRBD1. After removal of 6 bases from V and 14 bases from J, the junction contained 20 bases not matched to a gene. Germline-derived CDR1 and CDR2 are MDHEN and SYDVKM. There are 15 residues in the CDR3. Here the CDR3 DNA reads TGTGCCAGCAGCAACACAGGGGGACCTCCATATGTGGGGACCTTC. It translates to CASSNTGGPPYVGTF.

The J gene is TRBJ1-1, the V gene TRBV18; D is perhaps TRBD1 (5 bases). Per the germline V gene, CDR1 is KGHSH and CDR2 is LQKENI. CDR3 length: 15 residues. V dropped 1 base and J dropped 5 bases, with 14 bases sitting between them. The CDR3 here is CASSPRGLEGTEAFF. CDR3 nucleotides: TGTGCCAGCTCACCACGGGGTCTGGAGGGGACTGAAGCTTTCTTT.

The chain combines TRBV28 with TRBJ1-1; no definite D call. CDR3 length: 13 amino acids. With 4 bases removed from V and 3 bases from J, the gap between germline ends came to 9 bases. Germline CDR1 reads MDHEN; CDR2 reads SYDVKM. The CDR3 is CASSSRWHTEAFF. The CDR3 bases are TGTGCCAGCAGTTCCAGGTGGCACACTGAAGCTTTCTTT.

The rearrangement links TRBV14 to TRBJ2-5; D possibly corresponds to TRBD2 (5 bases). Trimming cost V 4 bases and J 0 bases, with 21 bases left between them. CDR3 length: 18 residues. Germline CDR1 SGHDN, CDR2 FVKESK. CDR3 nucleotides: TGTGCCAGCAGCCCGGGTCTAGTGGTCGGGGTGTACCAAGAGACCCAGTACTTC. Translation: CASSPGLVVGVYQETQYF.

The chain joins TRBV5-4 to TRBJ1-1; D ambiguous. Germline values: CDR1 SGHNT, CDR2 YYREEE (reference sequence). The CDR3 contains 15 residues. V dropped 4 bases and J dropped 0 bases, with 13 bases sitting between them. CDR3 DNA: TGTGCCAGCAGCCCCCCGGTCGGGGTGAACACTGAAGCTTTCTTT. Translating gives CASSPPVGVNTEAFF.

The chain links TRBV5-1 to TRBJ1-1; 8 bases map to TRBD1. V trimming: 4 bases; J trimming: 7 bases; junction bases outside the gene matches: 12. Germline values: CDR1 SGHRS, CDR2 YFSETQ. The CDR3 runs to 15 residues. The CDR3: CASSPDGQGALEAFF. The CDR3 DNA follows: TGCGCCAGCAGCCCCGACGGACAGGGCGCCCTTGAAGCTTTCTTT.

DNA for the CDR3: TGTGCCAGCAGCTTAGAGGGGGCTGGCACTGAAGCTTTCTTT. This encodes CASSLEGAGTEAFF. This rearrangement joins TRBV7-3 to TRBJ1-1; TRBD1 matches at 7 bases. CDR3 length equals 14 residues. Germline values: CDR1 SGHTA, CDR2 FQGTGA. J lost 4 bases, V lost 2 bases, and 4 bases had no gene match.

V usage is TRBV27 and J usage is TRBJ1-1; D remains ambiguous. Deletions cut 1 base from V and 2 bases from J, with 11 bases between. The CDR3 is 15 amino acids. The germline gives CDR1 MNHEY, CDR2 SMNVEV (reference sequence). The CDR3 nucleotides read TGTGCCAGCAGTTTATTACGGCCAGGAAACACTGAAGCTTTCTTT. Protein product: CASSLLRPGNTEAFF.

The chain couples TRBV5-6 to TRBJ2-7; D possibly corresponds to TRBD2 (7 bases). Germline loops: CDR1 SGHDT, CDR2 YYEEEE. This CDR3 region has 15 residues. Trimming left V 3 bases short and J 5 bases short, with 18 bases between. The CDR3 protein is CASSWGGTGTNEQYF. The CDR3 DNA sequence: TGTGCCAGCAGCTGGGGGGGTACAGGGACCAACGAGCAGTACTTC.

The chain employs TRBV7-2 and TRBJ2-7; D is unresolved. Germline V gives CDR1 SGHTA, CDR2 FQGNSA. V was trimmed by 4 bases and J by 3 bases, leaving 10 bases between them. The CDR3 is 13 amino acids. The CDR3 nucleotides are TGTGCCAGCAGCTGGTTCAGAGGCTACGAGCAGTACTTC. Translation: CASSWFRGYEQYF.

The chain joins TRBV6-1 to TRBJ2-7; the D is unclear. Germline V lookup: CDR1 MNHNS, CDR2 SASEGT. V lost 3 bases and J 3 bases, leaving 9 bases between the germline ends. The CDR3 consists of 13 residues. The CDR3 sequence: CASSEAWSYEQYF. The CDR3 DNA sequence: TGTGCCAGCAGTGAGGCCTGGAGCTACGAGCAGTACTTC.

The gene calls are TRBV5-6 and TRBJ2-2, with a weak D call TRBD2 (7 bases). V lost 3 bases to trimming and J lost 4 bases, with 10 bases between them. This CDR3 comprises 14 residues. Germline V gives CDR1 SGHDT, CDR2 YYEEEE. The CDR3 loop is CASSWGGGTGELFF. CDR3 DNA sequence: TGTGCCAGCAGCTGGGGGGGCGGCACCGGGGAGCTGTTTTTT.

The count of this clone is one. The rearrangement links TRBV5-1 to TRBJ2-3; 7 nucleotides agree with TRBD1. Looked up from germline, CDR1 is SGHRS and CDR2 is YFSETQ. There are 14 residues in the CDR3. Trimming removed 4 bases from V and 1 base from J; junction bases left unmatched: 3. The CDR3, as DNA: TGCGCCAGCAGCCCAGGACAGGGCACAGATACGCAGTATTTT. This encodes CASSPGQGTDTQYF.

This chain links TRBV5-4 with TRBJ2-3; 13 bases agree with TRBD2. This CDR3 is 13 amino acids long. V trimming: 7 bases; J trimming: 13 bases; junction bases outside the gene matches: 9. Germline CDR1 reads SGHNT; CDR2 reads YYREEE (reference sequence). The CDR3 here is CASGTSGVGWEYF. The CDR3 DNA reads TGTGCCAGCGGGACTAGCGGGGTTGGATGGGAGTATTTT. Filled out from reference TRBV5-4 and TRBJ2-3, the complete variable domain reads ETGVTQSPTHLIKTRGQQVTLRCSSQSGHNTVSWYQQALGQGPQFIFQYYREEENGRGNFPPRFSGLQFPNYSSELNVNALELDDSALYLCASGTSGVGWEYFGPGTRLTVL.

The chain couples TRBV19 to TRBJ2-5, with D possibly matching TRBD1 (5 bases). Trimming left V 5 bases short and J 5 bases short, with 15 bases between. The CDR3 has 14 residues. Germline V gene sequence: CDR1 LNHDA, CDR2 SQIVND (reference sequence). CDR3 residues: CASSWQPGAETQYF. CDR3 in DNA: TGTGCCAGTAGTTGGCAGCCTGGGGCGGAGACCCAGTACTTC.

DNA of the CDR3: TGTGCCAGCAGTTCCCTCGGGGGAGTGAACTATGGCTACACCTTC. Translated: CASSSLGGVNYGYTF. This chain connects TRBV28 to TRBJ1-2, with D tentatively TRBD1 (5 bases). The V gene lost 4 bases and the J gene lost 2 bases, with 14 bases spanning the gap. The CDR3 has 15 amino acids. The germline gives CDR1 MDHEN, CDR2 SYDVKM.

The chain carries TRBV11-1 and TRBJ2-7; perhaps TRBD1 as D (5 bases). The CDR3 runs 14 residues. Germline CDR1 reads SGHAT; CDR2 reads FQDESV (reference sequence). Deletions cut 5 bases from V and 2 bases from J, with 13 bases between. The CDR3 loop is CASSPPGNPYEQYF. CDR3 DNA sequence: TGTGCCAGCAGCCCTCCAGGGAACCCCTACGAGCAGTACTTC.

The CDR3 is CASARQGATEAFF. In nucleotides, the CDR3 is TGTGCCAGCGCGCGACAGGGGGCCACTGAAGCTTTCTTT. This chain connects TRBV2 to TRBJ1-1; TRBD1 matches 10 bases. Germline CDR1 reads SNHLY; CDR2 reads FYNNEI. V was clipped by 8 bases and J by 4 bases; unmatched bases: 4. The CDR3 consists of 13 residues.

The chain employs TRBV21-1 and TRBJ2-4; the table's D call, TRBD2, has no DNA check behind it. TRBV21-1 is assigned pseudogene status. This CDR3 is built from 14 residues. CDR3 protein: CASTLELAKNIQYF. In DNA, the CDR3 is TGTGCCAGCACCCTAGAGTTAGCCAAAAACATTCAGTACTTC.

The rearrangement joins TRBV5-6 to TRBJ2-3; 9 nucleotides align to TRBD2. J gave up 1 base and V 4 bases, and 10 bases lay outside the gene matches. Per the germline V gene, CDR1 is SGHDT and CDR2 is YYEEEE. This CDR3 has 17 amino acids. CDR3 protein: CASSRLGLASRTDTQYF. Written as DNA, the CDR3 is TGTGCCAGCAGCAGACTGGGACTAGCAAGCCGCACAGATACGCAGTATTTT.

The chain carries TRBV7-6 and TRBJ2-3, with a tentative D call TRBD2 (7 bases). The CDR3 length is 15 residues. CDR1 is SGHVS, CDR2 FNYEAQ, per germline. Trimming took 2 bases from V and 1 from J, leaving 10 bases between them. Here the CDR3 DNA reads TGTGCCAGCAGCTTAACGGGGGGCGGCACAGATACGCAGTATTTT. As protein: CASSLTGGGTDTQYF.

The CDR3 region is CASKDRESNYGYTF. In DNA, the CDR3 is TGTGCCAGCAAGGACAGGGAATCTAACTATGGCTACACCTTC. The chain carries TRBV2 and TRBJ1-2, with TRBD1 identical over 8 bases. Trimming removed 7 bases from V and 0 bases from J; junction bases left unmatched: 4. The CDR3 length is 14 residues. Germline CDR1 is SNHLY and CDR2 is FYNNEI.

The J gene is TRBJ1-1, the V gene TRBV7-9; 8 bases agree with TRBD1. The CDR3 contains 16 residues. The V segment lost 1 base and the J segment 0 bases; nucleotides outside the gene matches: 4. Germline CDR1 SEHNR, CDR2 FQNEAQ (reference sequence). The CDR3 nucleotides are TGTGCCAGCAGCTTAGGGACAGGGAGGATGAACACTGAAGCTTTCTTT. Protein sequence: CASSLGTGRMNTEAFF.

The chain carries TRBV9 and TRBJ2-2, with 9 bases aligning to TRBD2. From germline, CDR1 is SGDLS and CDR2 YYNGEE. V lost 4 bases, J lost 4 bases, and 14 bases stayed unmatched. The CDR3 length is 18 residues. The CDR3 nucleotides read TGTGCCAGCAGCCCGCGGCAAGCGGGGGGCCAAGTCACCGGGGAGCTGTTTTTT. Protein product: CASSPRQAGGQVTGELFF.

This chain joins TRBV7-9 and TRBJ2-1; TRBD2 aligns across 11 bases. V was clipped by 3 bases and J by 9 bases; unmatched bases: 7. CDR1 is SEHNR and CDR2 is FQNEAQ in the germline V gene (reference sequence). CDR3 length equals 15 residues. The CDR3 region is CASSFSGGAGVEQFF. DNA of the CDR3: TGTGCCAGCAGCTTTAGCGGGGGGGCCGGGGTTGAGCAGTTCTTC.